These 32 T cell receptor beta chains came from one sample sequenced in a study of naive and memory T cell subsets. An equimolar mix of two oligonucleotides served as the beta constant-region primer for TRBC1 and TRBC2. One entry per CDR3 protein results from TCRdb running MiXCR on the UMI-ligation and nested PCR reads. The sample lists tens of thousands of distinct CDR3 sequences; over 10% were seen once. The sequenced sample consisted of central memory CD4+ T cells from blood. All receptors come from a human donor in good health.

This clonotype has at least ten counts. The J gene is TRBJ2-3, the V gene TRBV7-2, with D hard to call. Germline values: CDR1 SGHTA, CDR2 FQGNSA. V shed 5 bases and J shed 2 bases, with 14 bases lying between them. The CDR3 length is 15 residues. The CDR3 DNA reads as TGTGCCAGCAGCGGAACCCCTAGGTCCACAGATACGCAGTATTTT. It specifies CASSGTPRSTDTQYF.

V and J are TRBV7-2 and TRBJ2-1; 12 nucleotides match TRBD2. This CDR3 has 21 residues. Trimming cost V 4 bases and J 2 bases; bases outside gene matches: 18. The germline CDR1 and CDR2 sequences are SGHTA and FQGNSA. CDR3 in amino acids: CASSSNPSLRPSGRAYNEQFF. DNA of the CDR3: TGTGCCAGCAGCTCGAACCCATCCCTCCGGCCTAGCGGGAGGGCCTACAATGAGCAGTTCTTC. Variable domain in full (rest from reference TRBV7-2 and TRBJ2-1): GAGVSQSPSNKVTEKGKDVELRCDPISGHTALYWYRQSLGQGLEFLIYFQGNSAPDKSGLPSDRFSAERTGGSVSTLTIQRTQQEDSAVYLCASSSNPSLRPSGRAYNEQFFGPGTRLTVL.

This chain uses TRBV5-6 with TRBJ2-3; TRBD1 matches at 7 bases. Matching the DNA end better, TRBJ1-5 makes the J call doubtful. From germline, CDR1 is SGHDT and CDR2 YYEEEE. The CDR3 covers 16 residues. DNA for the CDR3: TGTGCCAGCAGCTACCTAGGGACAGAAGGCACAGATACGCAGCATTTT. Protein sequence: CASSYLGTEGTDTQHF.

The rearrangement joins TRBV6-5 to TRBJ1-2; D is unresolved. V was pared by 2 bases and J by 2 bases, with 9 bases between. This CDR3 contains 14 residues. CDR1 MNHEY and CDR2 SVGAGI come from the germline V gene. CDR3 residues: CASSYTVTNYGYTF. The DNA for the CDR3 is TGTGCCAGCAGTTACACAGTTACGAACTATGGCTACACCTTC.

The sample holds many counts of this clonotype. V is TRBV4-1 and J is TRBJ1-1, with D possibly matching TRBD1 (5 bases). The germline CDR1 and CDR2 sequences are MGHRA and YSYEKL. The CDR3 sequence is 16 residues long. The V end lost 0 bases, the J end lost 5 bases, and 16 bases lay between the germline ends. Written as DNA, the CDR3 is TGCGCCAGCAGCCAAGATTTCCAGGGTTTGCGTACTGAAGCTTTCTTT. Its protein product is CASSQDFQGLRTEAFF.

This clonotype appeared a few times. This chain uses TRBV27 with TRBJ2-5; TRBD2 is a possible D gene (5 bases). Trimming took 6 bases from V and 5 from J, leaving 13 bases between them. From germline, CDR1 is MNHEY and CDR2 SMNVEV (reference sequence). This CDR3 contains 13 residues. The CDR3 nucleotides read TGTGCCAGCAGCCGTGTCTCGGGGGAGACCCAGTACTTC. Amino acid sequence: CASSRVSGETQYF.

This clonotype was picked up many times. J is TRBJ1-5 and V is TRBV5-1, with no clear D. The V end lost 5 bases, the J end lost 1 base, and 13 bases lay between the germline ends. The germline gives CDR1 SGHRS, CDR2 YFSETQ. This CDR3 region has 15 residues. CDR3 loop: CASRLSTVSNQPQHF. The CDR3 DNA is TGCGCCAGCAGGCTCTCGACGGTGAGCAATCAGCCCCAGCATTTT. Full variable domain (missing parts from reference TRBV5-1 and TRBJ1-5): KAGVTQTPRYLIKTRGQQVTLSCSPISGHRSVSWYQQTPGQGLQFLFEYFSETQRNKGNFPGRFSGRQFSNSRSEMNVSTLELGDSALYLCASRLSTVSNQPQHFGDGTRLSIL.

This clonotype has only a few counts. J is TRBJ1-4 and V is TRBV11-2, with a tentative D call TRBD1 (5 bases). Trimming removed 1 base from V and 3 bases from J, with 18 bases in between. The CDR3 has 18 residues. Germline V gene lookup returns CDR1 SGHAT and CDR2 FQNNGV. The CDR3 DNA is TGTGCCAGCAGCTTAGGTATTGCAGGGAGCGGAGCTAATGAAAAACTGTTTTTT. Translated, it gives CASSLGIAGSGANEKLFF.

V is TRBV4-2 and J is TRBJ2-7, with 11 bases identical to TRBD2. The CDR3 has 16 residues. Looked up from germline, CDR1 is LGHNA and CDR2 is YNFKEQ. The V gene end was trimmed by 3 bases and the J gene end by 7 bases; junction bases not matched to a gene: 11. For the CDR3, the DNA is TGTGCCAGCAGCCAGCAGTTAGCGGGAGGGCCGAGAGAGCAGTACTTC. It codes for CASSQQLAGGPREQYF.

V and J are TRBV20-1 and TRBJ1-1; D perhaps matches TRBD1 (5 bases). This CDR3 has 11 residues. Germline V CDR1 and CDR2: DFQATT, SNEGSKA (reference sequence). V lost 6 bases and J 1 base, leaving 6 bases between the germline ends. CDR3 sequence: CSADRNTEAFF. Written as DNA, the CDR3 is TGCAGTGCCGACAGGAACACTGAAGCTTTCTTT.

This clonotype was seen many times. CDR3 sequence reads: CASLEGPSTDTQYF. As DNA, the CDR3 is TGCGCCAGCTTAGAGGGACCGTCCACAGATACGCAGTATTTT. The gene calls are TRBV5-1 and TRBJ2-3; D possibly matches TRBD1 or TRBD2 (5 bases each). Germline CDR1 SGHRS, CDR2 YFSETQ. The CDR3 covers 14 residues. Trimming shortened V by 7 bases and J by 2 bases, and 14 bases separated the two germline ends.

This clonotype was counted at least ten times. This sequence joins TRBV5-1 and TRBJ2-5; tentatively, D is TRBD1 or TRBD2 (6 bases each). Germline V lookup: CDR1 SGHRS, CDR2 YFSETQ. The CDR3 runs 15 residues. V dropped 4 bases and J dropped 2 bases, with 15 bases sitting between them. The CDR3 nucleotides read TGCGCCAGCAGCCCCGGTAGGGGGGCGCAAGAGACCCAGTACTTC. Protein sequence: CASSPGRGAQETQYF.

The sample holds a few counts of this clonotype. This chain links TRBV7-6 with TRBJ2-7; D not certain. The CDR3 sequence is 14 residues long. The germline V gene encodes CDR1 SGHVS and CDR2 FNYEAQ. The V end was cut by 3 bases, the J end by 5 bases, with 14 bases between. The CDR3 region has the DNA TGTGCCAGCAGCTTCGCTCTTGGGGTCAACGAGCAGTACTTC. Protein: CASSFALGVNEQYF.

This chain links TRBV29-1 with TRBJ1-4; TRBD1 matches at 7 bases. Trimming cost V 2 bases and J 4 bases; bases outside gene matches: 1. The CDR3 sequence is 13 residues long. Germline V lookup: CDR1 SQVTM, CDR2 ANQGSEA. DNA of the CDR3: TGCAGCGTTGAATGGGACAGTAATGAAAAACTGTTTTTT. Encoded protein: CSVEWDSNEKLFF.

This clonotype was recorded at least ten times. This sequence joins TRBV3-1 and TRBJ2-5; TRBD1 matches 7 bases. CDR3 length: 16 amino acids. The V and J ends lost 3 bases and 1 base, in that order; junction bases with no gene match: 8. CDR1 and CDR2 (germline): LGHDT, YNNKEL (reference sequence). CDR3 sequence (DNA): TGTGCCAGCAGCCACCATTTGACAGGGACCCAAGAGACCCAGTACTTC. The encoded protein is CASSHHLTGTQETQYF.

This clonotype was seen only a few times. The genes are TRBV25-1 and TRBJ2-7, with D possibly matching TRBD1 (7 bases). The CDR3 consists of 16 residues. CDR1 and CDR2 from the germline V gene are MGHDK and SYGVNS. V gave up 5 bases and J gave up 4 bases, with 21 bases separating them. CDR3 residues: CASSRGTAFGTYEQYF. The CDR3 DNA reads as TGTGCCAGCAGTCGGGGGACAGCTTTCGGAACTTACGAGCAGTACTTC.

The sample holds a few counts of this clonotype. The chain carries TRBV12-3 or TRBV12-4 and TRBJ1-5; TRBD1 aligns across 10 bases. This CDR3 contains 15 residues. V dropped 3 bases and J dropped 6; count of bases not matched to a gene: 5. CDR3 bases: TGTGCCAGCAGTTTTTCTAGGACAGGGGGTCAGCCCCAGCATTTT. Residues: CASSFSRTGGQPQHF.

This chain connects TRBV29-1 to TRBJ2-7; D gene ambiguous. Trimming left V 4 bases short and J 7 bases short, with 17 bases between. Germline V gene sequence: CDR1 SQVTM, CDR2 ANQGSEA. This CDR3 region has 13 residues. The CDR3 DNA reads as TGCAGCGTTGGGCTACGGAATGGGGTGGAGCAGTACTTC. It encodes CSVGLRNGVEQYF.

The chain uses TRBV7-3 and TRBJ2-1, with 14 bases matching TRBD2. The ends lost 1 base at V and 5 bases at J; junction bases unmatched: 13. The CDR3 loop spans 20 amino acids. The germline V gene has CDR1 SGHTA and CDR2 FQGTGA. CDR3 bases: TGTGCCAGCAGCTTAAACGGACTAGCGGGAGGCCCGAAGAACAACAATGAGCAGTTCTTC. Its protein product is CASSLNGLAGGPKNNNEQFF.

In its sample, this clonotype was seen a few times. The V gene is TRBV28, the J gene TRBJ1-5; D ambiguous. The CDR3 sequence is 13 residues long. The germline V gene has CDR1 MDHEN and CDR2 SYDVKM. V shed 10 bases and J shed 0 bases, with 10 bases lying between them. The DNA of the CDR3 is TGTGCCACCCGGGTGGCTAGCAATCAGCCCCAGCATTTT. Amino acids: CATRVASNQPQHF. The whole variable domain, filled in from reference TRBV28 and TRBJ1-5, reads DVKVTQSSRYLVKRTGEKVFLECVQDMDHENMFWYRQDPGLGLRLIYFSYDVKMKEKGDIPEGYSVSREKKERFSLILESASTNQTSMYLCATRVASNQPQHFGDGTRLSIL.

The table lists this clonotype with a few counts. The chain employs TRBV20-1 and TRBJ1-2; 11 bases agree with TRBD1. From germline, CDR1 is DFQATT and CDR2 SNEGSKA (reference sequence). V gave up 7 bases and J gave up 3 bases; unmatched junction bases: 10. There are 15 residues in the CDR3. The CDR3 coding sequence is TGCAGTGTTGCTGGACAGGGGGCGTCCTACTATGGCTACACCTTC. Amino acids: CSVAGQGASYYGYTF.

This clonotype appeared a single time. The chain is built from TRBV5-4 and TRBJ2-2; D is uncertain. CDR1 and CDR2 from the germline V gene are SGHNT and YYREEE (reference sequence). The CDR3 consists of 15 residues. The V gene lost 0 bases and the J gene lost 6 bases, with 12 bases spanning the gap. CDR3 residues: CASSLAEAAAGELFF. CDR3 DNA sequence: TGTGCCAGCAGCTTGGCCGAGGCCGCCGCCGGGGAGCTGTTTTTT.

This clonotype was found a few times. V is TRBV5-1 and J is TRBJ2-7; D possibly matches TRBD1 or TRBD2 (6 bases each). Germline values: CDR1 SGHRS, CDR2 YFSETQ. CDR3 length equals 16 residues. V lost 5 bases and J lost 3, with 21 bases in between. The CDR3 bases are TGCGCCAGCAGTCCAACATCCGGGGGCGGAGGCTACGAGCAGTACTTC. This gives the protein CASSPTSGGGGYEQYF.

The table lists this clonotype with a few counts. V is TRBV6-1 and J is TRBJ2-5; D is undetermined. Germline assignment: CDR1 MNHNS and CDR2 SASEGT. CDR3 length: 13 residues. The V gene lost 4 bases and the J gene lost 5 bases, with 11 bases spanning the gap. CDR3 nucleotides: TGTGCCAGCAGTGTCGTCCAACGGGAGACCCAGTACTTC. Protein sequence: CASSVVQRETQYF.

This chain links TRBV6-5 with TRBJ2-3; 7 bases are shared with TRBD2. Germline-derived CDR1 and CDR2 are MNHEY and SVGAGI. V was clipped by 4 bases and J by 3 bases; unmatched bases: 10. This CDR3 spans 16 amino acids. Here the CDR3 DNA reads TGTGCCAGCAGTTCCCCCGGGGGGTTGACGACAGATACGCAGTATTTT. As protein: CASSSPGGLTTDTQYF.

The chain combines TRBV20-1 with TRBJ2-3, with D hard to call. V lost 0 bases and J 1 base, leaving 8 bases between the germline ends. The CDR3 sequence is 14 residues long. CDR1 is DFQATT, CDR2 SNEGSKA, per germline (reference sequence). Here the CDR3 DNA reads TGCAGTGCTAGAGAGTGGGTAGGCACAGATACGCAGTATTTT. Its protein product is CSAREWVGTDTQYF.

The chain is built from TRBV7-2 and TRBJ1-1; a weak D match, TRBD1 (6 bases). V was shortened by 1 base and J by 7 bases, with 13 bases between the two germline ends. The CDR3 is made up of 14 amino acids. Germline assignment: CDR1 SGHTA and CDR2 FQGNSA. CDR3 amino acids: CASSLDRGLNEAFF. The CDR3 DNA is TGTGCCAGCAGCTTAGACCGGGGGCTAAATGAAGCTTTCTTT.

This clonotype was recorded a few times. CDR3 DNA sequence: TGTGCCAGCAGCGGCGTTTCACGGGTAGTCCCGCTAAGTCCCTACGAGCAGTACTTC. It codes for CASSGVSRVVPLSPYEQYF. V and J are TRBV3-1 and TRBJ2-7; D call uncertain. Germline CDR1 reads LGHDT; CDR2 reads YNNKEL (reference sequence). V lost 5 bases and J 2 bases, leaving 28 bases between the germline ends. This CDR3 comprises 19 residues.

V and J are TRBV18 and TRBJ1-6; D gene ambiguous. Trimming pared 0 bases from V and 5 bases from J, leaving 5 bases between. The germline V gene has CDR1 KGHSH and CDR2 LQKENI. CDR3 length: 14 residues. CDR3 amino acids: CASSPPVDNSPLHF. The DNA of the CDR3 is TGTGCCAGCTCACCACCGGTAGATAATTCACCCCTCCACTTT.

This clonotype appeared many times. The rearrangement uses TRBV20-1 and TRBJ1-5, with D possibly TRBD1 on 5 matching bases. Germline V lookup: CDR1 DFQATT, CDR2 SNEGSKA (reference sequence). This CDR3 is built from 17 residues. Trimming stripped 0 bases from V and 4 bases from J, with 19 bases between. CDR3 in DNA: TGCAGTGCTAGAGATCCGGGACGAAGTTTAAGGAATCAGCCCCAGCATTTT. Translated: CSARDPGRSLRNQPQHF.

This chain links TRBV5-4 with TRBJ1-6; 12 bases map to TRBD1. The length of the CDR3 is 15 residues. V lost 4 bases to trimming and J lost 9 bases; unmatched junction nucleotides: 5. The germline CDR1 and CDR2 sequences are SGHNT and YYREEE (reference sequence). The CDR3 reads CASSPGQGASSPLHF. For the CDR3, the DNA is TGTGCCAGCAGCCCGGGACAGGGGGCAAGTTCACCCCTCCACTTT.

V gene TRBV27 combines with J gene TRBJ1-1; 8 bases are shared with TRBD1. Germline CDR1 and CDR2: MNHEY and SMNVEV (reference sequence). CDR3 length: 15 amino acids. Trimming took 7 bases from V and 0 from J; bases not matched to a gene: 7. CDR3 coding DNA: TGTGCCAGCACCCCGTGGGGACAGGTGAACACTGAAGCTTTCTTT. Its protein product is CASTPWGQVNTEAFF.